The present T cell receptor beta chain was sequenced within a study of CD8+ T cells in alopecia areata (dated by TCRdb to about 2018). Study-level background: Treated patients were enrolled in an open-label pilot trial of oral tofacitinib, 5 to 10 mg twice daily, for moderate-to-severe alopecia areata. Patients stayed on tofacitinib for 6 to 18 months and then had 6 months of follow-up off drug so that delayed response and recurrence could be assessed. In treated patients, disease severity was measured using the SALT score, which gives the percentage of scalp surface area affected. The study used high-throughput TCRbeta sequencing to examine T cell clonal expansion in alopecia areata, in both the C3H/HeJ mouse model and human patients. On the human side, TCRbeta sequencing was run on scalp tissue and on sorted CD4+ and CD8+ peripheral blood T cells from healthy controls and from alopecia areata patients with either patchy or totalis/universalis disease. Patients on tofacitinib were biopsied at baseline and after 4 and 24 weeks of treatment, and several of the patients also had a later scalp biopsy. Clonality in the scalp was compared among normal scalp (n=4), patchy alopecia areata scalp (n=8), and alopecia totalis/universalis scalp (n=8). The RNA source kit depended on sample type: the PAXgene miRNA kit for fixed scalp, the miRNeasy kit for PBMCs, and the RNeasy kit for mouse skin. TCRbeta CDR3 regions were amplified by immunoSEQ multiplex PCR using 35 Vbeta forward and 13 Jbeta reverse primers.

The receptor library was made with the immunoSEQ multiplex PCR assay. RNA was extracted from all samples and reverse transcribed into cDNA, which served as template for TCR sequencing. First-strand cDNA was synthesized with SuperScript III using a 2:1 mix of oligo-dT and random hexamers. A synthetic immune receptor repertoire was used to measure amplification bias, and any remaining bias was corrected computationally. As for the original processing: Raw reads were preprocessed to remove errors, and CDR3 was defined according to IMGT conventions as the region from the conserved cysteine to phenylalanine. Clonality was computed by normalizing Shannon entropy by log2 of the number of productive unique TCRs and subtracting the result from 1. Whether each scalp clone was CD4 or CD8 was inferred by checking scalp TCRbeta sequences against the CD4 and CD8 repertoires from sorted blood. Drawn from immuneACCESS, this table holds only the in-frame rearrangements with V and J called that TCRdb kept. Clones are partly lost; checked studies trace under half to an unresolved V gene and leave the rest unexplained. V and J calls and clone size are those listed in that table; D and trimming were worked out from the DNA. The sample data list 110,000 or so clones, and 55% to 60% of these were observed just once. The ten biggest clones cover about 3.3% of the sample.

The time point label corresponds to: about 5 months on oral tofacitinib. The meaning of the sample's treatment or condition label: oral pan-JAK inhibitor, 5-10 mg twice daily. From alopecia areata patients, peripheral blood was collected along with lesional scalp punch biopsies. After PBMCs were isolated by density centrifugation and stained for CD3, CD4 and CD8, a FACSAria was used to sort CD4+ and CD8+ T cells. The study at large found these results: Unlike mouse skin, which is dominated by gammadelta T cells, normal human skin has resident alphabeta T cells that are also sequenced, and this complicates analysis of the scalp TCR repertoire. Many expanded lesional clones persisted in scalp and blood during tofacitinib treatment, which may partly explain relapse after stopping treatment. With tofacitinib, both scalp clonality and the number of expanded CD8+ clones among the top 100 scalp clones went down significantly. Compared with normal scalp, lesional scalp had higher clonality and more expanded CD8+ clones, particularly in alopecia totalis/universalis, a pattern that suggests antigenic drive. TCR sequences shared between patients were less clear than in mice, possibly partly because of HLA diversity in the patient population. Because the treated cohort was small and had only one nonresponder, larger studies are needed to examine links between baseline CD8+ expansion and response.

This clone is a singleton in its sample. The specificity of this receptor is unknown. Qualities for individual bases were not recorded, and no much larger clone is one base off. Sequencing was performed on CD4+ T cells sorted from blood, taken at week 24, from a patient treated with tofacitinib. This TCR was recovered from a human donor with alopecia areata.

The sequence in DNA is TGCGCCAGCAGCGGGGGACTCCAAGACACTGAAGCTTTCTTT. Its protein reads: CASSGGLQDTEAFF. The receptor chain draws on TRBV5-1 and TRBJ1-1; D gene: possibly TRBD1, on 5 matching bases. V gives up 4 bases and J gives up 3 bases, and the segment between their germline ends measures 13 bases. Inclusive of the bounding cysteine and phenylalanine, the CDR3 is 14 residues long. Of all the DNA, just the CDR3 is kept, 42 bases in frame from base 1. CDR1 and CDR2, per the germline V gene, are SGHRS and YFSETQ.